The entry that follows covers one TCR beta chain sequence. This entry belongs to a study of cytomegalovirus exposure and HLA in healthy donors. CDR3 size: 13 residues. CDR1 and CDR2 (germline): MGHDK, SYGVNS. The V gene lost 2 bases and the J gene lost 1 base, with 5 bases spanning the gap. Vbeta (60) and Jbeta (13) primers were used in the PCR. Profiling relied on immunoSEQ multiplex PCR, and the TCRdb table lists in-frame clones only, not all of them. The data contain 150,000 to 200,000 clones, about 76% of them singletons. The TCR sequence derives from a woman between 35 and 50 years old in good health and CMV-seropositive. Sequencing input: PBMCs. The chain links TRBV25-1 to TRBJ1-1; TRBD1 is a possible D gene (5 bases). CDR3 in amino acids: CASSEQGNTEAFF. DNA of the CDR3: TGTGCCAGCAGTGAACAGGGGAACACTGAAGCTTTCTTT.